This TCR beta chain is drawn from a study of human T cells and chemical hapten exposure. Whole-study context: Minor pooled library volume differences mainly drove per-sample TCR yield variation. Study results and limitations: TCRs above 1 in 1000 frequency did not change with DPC sensitization.

The library attached unique molecular identifiers to individual cDNA molecules. MiXCR, applied by TCRdb to the RACE reads, yields one record per CDR3 protein. The table records approximately 44,000 distinct CDR3 sequences, 4.4% of them present only once. Specified time point: healthy volunteer bleed at 2 weeks. The starting material, unfractionated whole blood, was used for total RNA extraction. At least ten counts were recorded for this clonotype. What it binds is unknown. CDR1 and CDR2 (germline): SGHTA, FQGTGA. Losses at the gene ends were 5 bases for V and 6 bases for J; bases not matched to a gene: 4. The CDR3 extends over 14 amino acids.

The rearrangement uses TRBV7-3 and TRBJ2-1, with 10 bases that match TRBD1. This receptor was obtained from a human donor in good health. Some clones in this sample may be carry-over from other donors' samples. Source material: whole blood. The CDR3 protein is CASSRDRGRNEQFF. The CDR3 nucleotides are TGTGCCAGCAGCCGGGACAGGGGCCGCAATGAGCAGTTCTTC.